This T cell receptor (beta chain) originates from a study of T-cell reconstitution after alpha-beta-depleted transplantation in children. For TCRbeta, the library was prepared with unique molecular identifiers. TCRdb re-called the PCR reads with MiXCR, one entry per CDR3 protein. The data show fewer than 700,000 distinct CDR3 sequences, 20% to 25% seen once. Study results and caveats: Reports say that about two months after transplant, the alpha-beta T cells came out of several hundred graft clones that had expanded. Newly produced T cells mostly accounted for T-cell counts and diversity one year post-transplant. Where some patients showed high TCRbeta diversity at day 60, it came from recipient T cells and thymic progenitors that had survived.

Regarding this clonotype: What it binds is not known.

Trimming pared 5 bases from V and 0 bases from J, leaving 13 bases between. Germline V gene sequence: CDR1 MNHNS, CDR2 SASEGT. CDR3 length: 15 residues. The TCR sequence derives from a boy younger than two who had a stem cell transplant for acute myeloid leukemia, so the T cells may come from the graft donor. The chain combines TRBV6-1 with TRBJ1-1; no firm D call. The source material was PBMCs, mostly from graft donor cells, sampled 360 days after TCRalphabeta/CD19-depleted stem cell transplant. CDR3 nucleotides: TGTGCCAGCAGTAGACCCGGGCCTTTGAACACTGAAGCTTTCTTT. Translating it yields CASSRPGPLNTEAFF.